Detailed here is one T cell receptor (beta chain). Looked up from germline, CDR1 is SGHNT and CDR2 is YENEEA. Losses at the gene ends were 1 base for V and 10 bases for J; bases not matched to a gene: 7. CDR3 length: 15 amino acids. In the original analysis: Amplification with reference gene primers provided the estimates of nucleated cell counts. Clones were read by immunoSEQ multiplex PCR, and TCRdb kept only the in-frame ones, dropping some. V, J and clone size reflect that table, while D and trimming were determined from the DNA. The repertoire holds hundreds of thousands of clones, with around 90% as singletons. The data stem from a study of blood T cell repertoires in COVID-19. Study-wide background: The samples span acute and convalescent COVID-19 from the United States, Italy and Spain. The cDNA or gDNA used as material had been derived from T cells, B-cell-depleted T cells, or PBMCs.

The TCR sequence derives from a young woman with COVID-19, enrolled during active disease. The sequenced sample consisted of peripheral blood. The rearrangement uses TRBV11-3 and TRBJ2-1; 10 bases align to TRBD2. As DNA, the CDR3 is TGTGCCAGCAGCTTAGTACTAGCGGGACGTTGGGAGCAGTTCTTC. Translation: CASSLVLAGRWEQFF.